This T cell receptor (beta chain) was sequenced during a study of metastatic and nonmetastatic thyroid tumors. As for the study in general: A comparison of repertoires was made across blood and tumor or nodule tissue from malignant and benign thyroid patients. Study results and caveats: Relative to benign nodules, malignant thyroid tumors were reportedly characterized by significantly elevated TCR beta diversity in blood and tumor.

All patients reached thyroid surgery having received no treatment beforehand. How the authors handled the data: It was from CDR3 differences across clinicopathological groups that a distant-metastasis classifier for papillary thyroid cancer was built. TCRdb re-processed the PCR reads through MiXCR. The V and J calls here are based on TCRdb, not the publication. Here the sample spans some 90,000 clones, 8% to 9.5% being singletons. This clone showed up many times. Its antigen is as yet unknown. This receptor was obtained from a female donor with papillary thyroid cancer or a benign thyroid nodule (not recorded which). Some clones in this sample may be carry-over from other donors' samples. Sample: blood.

The DNA of the CDR3 is TGTGCCAGCAGTGCGACTAGCGGGGGGTCCGGGGAGCTGTTTTTT. This sequence encodes CASSATSGGSGELFF. This chain joins TRBV6-1 and TRBJ2-2, with 13 bases identical to TRBD2. Germline assignment: CDR1 MNHNS and CDR2 SASEGT. This CDR3 spans 15 amino acids. Germline trimming cut 4 bases from V and 6 bases from J; bases unmatched to any gene: 2.